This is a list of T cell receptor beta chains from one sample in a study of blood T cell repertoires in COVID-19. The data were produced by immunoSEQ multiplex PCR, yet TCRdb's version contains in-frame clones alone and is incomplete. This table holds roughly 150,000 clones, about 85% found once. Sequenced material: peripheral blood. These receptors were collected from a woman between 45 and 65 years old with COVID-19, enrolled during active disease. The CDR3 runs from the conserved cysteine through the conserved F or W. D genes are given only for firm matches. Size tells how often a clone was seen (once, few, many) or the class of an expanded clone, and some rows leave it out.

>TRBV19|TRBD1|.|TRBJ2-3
CASNDRGTDTQYF
TGTGCCAGTAATGACAGGGGAACAGATACGCAGTATTTT
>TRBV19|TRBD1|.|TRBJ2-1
CASSITGTGITSYNEQFF
TGTGCCAGTAGTATCACAGGGACAGGGATCACCTCCTACAATGAGCAGTTCTTC
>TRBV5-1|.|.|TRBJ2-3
CASSFTPQLPDTQYF
TGCGCCAGCAGCTTTACACCACAACTACCAGATACGCAGTATTTT
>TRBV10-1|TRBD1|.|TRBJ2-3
CASSEGQGSTDTQYF
TGCGCCAGCAGTGAGGGACAGGGGTCCACAGATACGCAGTATTTT
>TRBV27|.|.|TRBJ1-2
CASPGQTNYGYTF
TGTGCCAGCCCCGGACAGACTAACTATGGCTACACCTTC
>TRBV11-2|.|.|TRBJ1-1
CASSLEGRVNTEAFF
TGTGCCAGCAGCTTAGAGGGTCGGGTGAACACTGAAGCTTTCTTT
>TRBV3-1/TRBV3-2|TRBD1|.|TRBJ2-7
CASSPSRDRRYEQYF
TGTGCCAGCAGCCCCTCCCGGGACAGGAGGTACGAGCAGTACTTC
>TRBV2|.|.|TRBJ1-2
CASSQQGNYGYTF
TGTGCCAGCAGTCAACAGGGAAACTATGGCTACACCTTC
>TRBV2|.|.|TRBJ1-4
CASRPDNEKLFF
TGTGCCAGCAGACCAGATAATGAAAAACTGTTTTTT
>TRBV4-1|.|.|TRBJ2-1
CASSQDGPPYNEQFF
TGCGCCAGCAGCCAAGATGGCCCCCCCTACAATGAGCAGTTCTTC
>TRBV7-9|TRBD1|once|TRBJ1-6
CASSPRADRGSPLHF
TGTGCCAGCAGCCCAAGGGCGGACAGGGGTTCACCCCTCCACTTT
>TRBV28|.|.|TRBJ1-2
CASSPRGGQYYGYTF
TGTGCCAGCAGTCCCCGCGGGGGGCAATACTATGGCTACACCTTC
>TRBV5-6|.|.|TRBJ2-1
CASSLVAGETYNEQFF
TGTGCCAGCAGCTTGGTTGCGGGCGAAACCTACAATGAGCAGTTCTTC
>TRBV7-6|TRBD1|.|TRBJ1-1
CASSSPGGVSGGNTEAFF
TGTGCCAGCAGTAGCCCCGGGGGCGTATCAGGGGGGAACACTGAAGCTTTCTTT
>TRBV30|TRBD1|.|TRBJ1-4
CAWTRTDRNEKLFF
TGTGCCTGGACCCGTACGGACAGGAATGAAAAACTGTTTTTT
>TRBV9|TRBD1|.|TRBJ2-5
CASNRDRIQETQYF
TGTGCCAGCAACCGGGACAGGATACAAGAGACCCAGTACTTC
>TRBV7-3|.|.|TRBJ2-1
CASSVTESSYNEQFF
TGTGCCAGCAGCGTAACAGAGAGCTCCTACAATGAGCAGTTCTTC
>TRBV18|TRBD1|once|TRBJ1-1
CASSPGTGISEAFF
TGTGCCAGCTCACCCGGGACAGGGATTTCTGAAGCTTTCTTT
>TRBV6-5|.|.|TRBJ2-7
CASFTGSGENEQYF
TGTGCCAGCTTTACAGGGTCAGGGGAAAACGAGCAGTACTTC
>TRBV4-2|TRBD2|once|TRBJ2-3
CASSQIAGGSTDTQYF
TGTGCCAGCAGCCAAATAGCGGGGGGAAGCACAGATACGCAGTATTTT
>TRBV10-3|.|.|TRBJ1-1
CAISAGTEAFF
TGTGCCATCAGTGCGGGAACTGAAGCTTTCTTT
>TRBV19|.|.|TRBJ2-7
CASSVSVLYEQYF
TGTGCCAGTAGTGTGTCGGTTCTGTACGAGCAGTACTTC
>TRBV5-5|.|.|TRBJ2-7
CASSLQAAGTYEQYF
TGTGCCAGCAGCTTGCAAGCGGCGGGAACCTACGAGCAGTACTTC
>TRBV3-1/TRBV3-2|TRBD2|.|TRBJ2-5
CASSVGRGVKETQYF
TGTGCCAGCAGCGTCGGGCGGGGGGTTAAGGAGACCCAGTACTTC
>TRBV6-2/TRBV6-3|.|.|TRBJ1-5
CASTPPGDQPQHF
TGTGCCAGCACCCCACCGGGGGACCAGCCCCAGCATTTT